The 5 T cell receptor beta chains presented below share a single source sample, sequenced in a study of blood T cell repertoires in COVID-19. TCRdb keeps only in-frame clones here, not all; method: immunoSEQ multiplex PCR. The profile covers 120,000 or so clones, with roughly 85% appearing a single time and 20% to 25% taken by the ten largest. Sequencing used peripheral blood. These receptors came from a human donor in a cohort sampled during active COVID-19.

The V gene is TRBV4-3, the J gene TRBJ1-4; the match to TRBD1 covers 10 bases. This CDR3 has 17 residues. After removal of 3 bases from V and 3 bases from J, the junction contained 7 bases not matched to a gene. Germline V gene sequence: CDR1 LGHNA, CDR2 YSLEER. The CDR3 reads CASSQDRGMLANEKLFF. The DNA for the CDR3 is TGCGCCAGCAGCCAGGACAGGGGGATGCTTGCTAATGAAAAACTGTTTTTT.

The chain employs TRBV3-1 (or the pseudogene TRBV3-2) and TRBJ1-5, with TRBD1 matching 8 bases. CDR3 size: 14 residues. From germline, CDR1 is LGHDT and CDR2 YNNKEL (reference sequence). V shed 3 bases and J 6 bases; nucleotides not matched to a gene: 4. CDR3 coding DNA: TGTGCCAGCAGCCATTCAGGGACAGGTCAGCCCCAGCATTTT. Amino acid sequence: CASSHSGTGQPQHF.

The V gene is TRBV27, the J gene TRBJ1-3, with D unclear. V was cut by 7 bases and J by 2 bases, with 12 bases left in between. Germline V gene data show CDR1 as MNHEY and CDR2 as SMNVEV (reference sequence). The CDR3 is made up of 14 amino acids. CDR3 sequence (DNA): TGTGCCAGCAATATCGCGGCAACTGGAAACACCATATATTTT. This gives the protein CASNIAATGNTIYF.

The chain carries TRBV5-1 and TRBJ1-5; 7 nucleotides align to TRBD1. This CDR3 has 14 amino acids. Unmatched junction bases numbered 3, after V lost 4 bases and J lost 2 bases. Germline assignment: CDR1 SGHRS and CDR2 YFSETQ. The CDR3 spells CASSQGTGNQPQHF. The CDR3 DNA is TGCGCCAGCAGCCAAGGGACAGGCAATCAGCCCCAGCATTTT.

The rearrangement uses TRBV27 and TRBJ2-7; TRBD2 matches 7 bases. After removal of 6 bases from V and 6 bases from J, the junction contained 5 bases not matched to a gene. This CDR3 has 12 amino acids. Germline V gene lookup returns CDR1 MNHEY and CDR2 SMNVEV (reference sequence). DNA of the CDR3: TGTGCCAGCAGCCCCGGGGGGTTCGAGCAGTACTTC. Protein sequence: CASSPGGFEQYF.